The 28 T cell receptor beta chains in this list originate from one sample, sequenced in a study of beta chain features in type 1 diabetes. Study results and caveats: TCRB CDR3s from Type 1 diabetes patients were moderately but significantly shorter in all four CD4+ subsets.

Antigens for these TCRs are unknown. Of the isolated RNA, all was reverse transcribed, and so the sequenced material was expressed TCRB transcripts. Profiling relied on immunoSEQ multiplex PCR, and the TCRdb table lists in-frame clones only, not all of them. The repertoire holds 640,000 or so clones, with around 15% as singletons. Sequenced material: naive CD4+ T cells from blood. The receptors originated from a young man with type 1 diabetes.

This chain links TRBV7-8 with TRBJ1-5; D might be TRBD1 (5 bases). Trimming cost V 1 base and J 3 bases, with 10 bases left between them. The germline V gene has CDR1 SGHVS and CDR2 FQNEAQ. The CDR3 runs to 15 residues. The CDR3 nucleotides are TGTGCCAGCAGCTTAGGAACAGGTAACAATCAGCCCCAGCATTTT. It specifies CASSLGTGNNQPQHF.

This sequence joins TRBV5-1 and TRBJ1-5; D call uncertain. Per the germline V gene, CDR1 is SGHRS and CDR2 is YFSETQ. The V gene lost 3 bases and the J gene lost 2 bases, with 12 bases spanning the gap. The CDR3 contains 15 residues. In nucleotides, the CDR3 is TGCGCCAGCAGCTCGGGCCATTCGGGCAATCAGCCCCAGCATTTT. It encodes CASSSGHSGNQPQHF.

The chain links TRBV29-1 to TRBJ1-2; D may be TRBD1 (6 bases). V lost 7 bases and J lost 2, with 14 bases in between. Germline assignment: CDR1 SQVTM and CDR2 ANQGSEA. The CDR3 consists of 13 residues. The chain's CDR3 is CSASGERNYGYTF. CDR3 coding DNA: TGCAGCGCTTCAGGGGAAAGAAACTATGGCTACACCTTC.

This clone came up a few times. The rearrangement uses TRBV18 and TRBJ1-1; 9 bases align to TRBD1. V shed 8 bases and J 5 bases; nucleotides not matched to a gene: 12. The CDR3 is made up of 15 amino acids. The germline V gene has CDR1 KGHSH and CDR2 LQKENI. The CDR3 coding sequence is TGTGCCAGCCTGGGGACAGGGAGACTTAATACTGAAGCTTTCTTT. Amino acids: CASLGTGRLNTEAFF.

The V gene is TRBV4-2, the J gene TRBJ1-1, with 12 bases identical to TRBD1. Germline-derived CDR1 and CDR2 are LGHNA and YNFKEQ. V dropped 1 base and J dropped 5; count of bases not matched to a gene: 5. The CDR3 sequence is 16 residues long. CDR3 amino acids: CASSQGRGQGATEAFF. DNA for the CDR3: TGTGCCAGCAGCCAAGGCCGGGGACAGGGGGCAACTGAAGCTTTCTTT.

This chain uses TRBV2 with TRBJ2-2; unclear D gene. The CDR3 runs 13 residues. Germline V CDR1 and CDR2: SNHLY, FYNNEI. V was pared by 1 base and J by 7 bases, with 7 bases between. For the CDR3, the DNA is TGTGCCAGCAGTGAAGATTCGCACGGGGAGCTGTTTTTT. Protein: CASSEDSHGELFF.

This rearrangement joins TRBV28 to TRBJ1-5, with a possible D match to TRBD1 (5 bases). There are 13 residues in the CDR3. V gave up 2 bases and J gave up 6 bases, with 8 bases separating them. Per the germline V gene, CDR1 is MDHEN and CDR2 is SYDVKM. CDR3 protein: CASSLPRGQPQHF. CDR3 DNA: TGTGCCAGCAGTTTACCGAGGGGTCAGCCCCAGCATTTT.

This clone was detected only a few times. The DNA for the CDR3 is TGTGCCAGCCCTCCTCCCGGGACTAGCGGGCACAATGAGCAGTTCTTC. This gives the protein CASPPPGTSGHNEQFF. This chain connects TRBV28 to TRBJ2-1; TRBD2 aligns across 12 bases. Losses at the gene ends were 8 bases for V and 5 bases for J; bases not matched to a gene: 10. Germline loops: CDR1 MDHEN, CDR2 SYDVKM. The CDR3 consists of 16 residues.

This chain connects TRBV13 to TRBJ1-1, with D possibly matching TRBD1 (6 bases). Germline V gives CDR1 PRHDT, CDR2 FYEKMQ (reference sequence). The CDR3 spans 15 residues. Trimming shortened V by 5 bases and J by 3 bases, and 16 bases separated the two germline ends. In DNA, the CDR3 is TGTGCCAGCAGCCCACAGGGAAGGTTCGACACTGAAGCTTTCTTT. The encoded protein is CASSPQGRFDTEAFF.

This clone was seen more than once but under ten times. This chain uses TRBV6-6 with TRBJ2-3; D gene ambiguous. The germline V and J ends were trimmed by 6 bases and 2 bases, with 6 bases remaining between them. The CDR3 has 12 amino acids. Germline CDR1 MNHNY, CDR2 SVGAGI (reference sequence). The CDR3 DNA is TGTGCCAGCAGCCCAAACACAGATACGCAGTATTTT. It is translated as CASSPNTDTQYF.

This clone appeared a few times. V usage is TRBV30 and J usage is TRBJ2-3; 9 bases map to TRBD1. Germline loops: CDR1 GTSNPN, CDR2 SVGIG (reference sequence). This CDR3 region has 15 residues. After removal of 1 base from V and 3 bases from J, the junction contained 5 bases not matched to a gene. CDR3 residues: CAWSGDREGTDTQYF. The CDR3 DNA is TGTGCCTGGAGTGGGGACAGGGAGGGGACAGATACGCAGTATTTT.

V is TRBV7-2 and J is TRBJ2-1; tentative D call: TRBD2 (6 bases). The V gene's germline CDR1 is SGHTA and CDR2 FQGNSA. V was shortened by 5 bases and J by 7 bases, with 12 bases between the two germline ends. This CDR3 spans 13 amino acids. CDR3 in DNA: TGTGCCAGCAGCATGGGGAGGCGTAATGAGCAGTTCTTC. Translation gives CASSMGRRNEQFF.

This clone was seen a handful of times. The V gene is TRBV29-1, the J gene TRBJ2-7, with D tentatively TRBD2 (7 bases). CDR3 length equals 13 residues. CDR1 and CDR2 from the germline V gene are SQVTM and ANQGSEA. V lost 7 bases, J lost 3 bases, and 16 bases lay in between. The CDR3 reads CSAGGQFLYEQYF. CDR3 nucleotides: TGCAGCGCCGGGGGGCAGTTCCTCTACGAGCAGTACTTC.

This clone has just a few counts. The V and J genes are TRBV9 and TRBJ1-1; D gene unclear. Trimming cost V 0 bases and J 6 bases, with 6 bases left between them. Germline values: CDR1 SGDLS, CDR2 YYNGEE. The CDR3 runs to 12 residues. CDR3 loop: CASSVVGSEAFF. DNA of the CDR3: TGTGCCAGCAGCGTAGTAGGATCTGAAGCTTTCTTT.

This clone has only a few counts. The V and J genes are TRBV2 and TRBJ2-7, with TRBD1 identical over 7 bases. Germline V gene sequence: CDR1 SNHLY, CDR2 FYNNEI. Germline trimming cut 11 bases from V and 2 bases from J; bases unmatched to any gene: 9. This CDR3 spans 13 amino acids. CDR3 in amino acids: CASGGSGAYEQYF. In nucleotides, the CDR3 is TGTGCCTCAGGGGGATCTGGGGCCTACGAGCAGTACTTC.

This chain connects TRBV7-9 to TRBJ2-3; 7 bases fit TRBD1. With 4 bases clipped from V and 4 bases from J, the junction kept 8 bases outside the gene matches. CDR3 length: 15 amino acids. CDR1 is SEHNR, CDR2 FQNEAQ, per germline (reference sequence). This CDR3 reads CASSSGQVEADTQYF. The CDR3 region has the DNA TGTGCCAGCAGCTCCGGACAGGTGGAGGCAGATACGCAGTATTTT.

This chain links TRBV27 with TRBJ2-7; 8 bases agree with TRBD1. With V trimmed by 3 bases and J by 8 bases, 9 bases remained unmatched. Per germline, CDR1 MNHEY and CDR2 SMNVEV (reference sequence). The CDR3 loop spans 14 amino acids. The CDR3 bases are TGTGCCAGCAGTTTTCGAAGACAGGGGCTCAAGCAGTACTTC. Its protein is CASSFRRQGLKQYF.

The chain recombines TRBV30 with TRBJ1-2; D is uncertain. V lost 8 bases to trimming and J lost 4 bases, with 11 bases between them. Germline V gene lookup returns CDR1 GTSNPN and CDR2 SVGIG (reference sequence). The length of the CDR3 is 11 residues. CDR3 sequence (DNA): TGTGCCCGGCGGGATCGCTATGGCTACACCTTC. Encoded protein: CARRDRYGYTF.

In this sample, this clone turned up a few times. The same CDR3 can be traced to other DNA sequences in this sample. The CDR3 nucleotides are TGTGCCAGCAGCCTGACAGGGGACTATGGCTACACCTTC. Translating gives CASSLTGDYGYTF. The chain employs TRBV6-5 and TRBJ1-2; 8 positions match TRBD1. This CDR3 is built from 13 residues. The J segment lost 3 bases and the V segment lost 6 bases, leaving 3 bases of the junction unmatched. Looked up from germline, CDR1 is MNHEY and CDR2 is SVGAGI.

This clone was observed a handful of times. This chain links TRBV9 with TRBJ1-5; a weak D match, TRBD1 (5 bases). This CDR3 has 13 amino acids. Trimming took off 0 bases at V and 7 bases at J, with 8 bases between the two ends. Germline values: CDR1 SGDLS, CDR2 YYNGEE. The CDR3 region is CASSVGDVQPQHF. The CDR3 DNA follows: TGTGCCAGCAGCGTAGGGGACGTACAGCCCCAGCATTTT.

V is TRBV20-1 and J is TRBJ2-1; 7 bases agree with TRBD2. With 6 bases clipped from V and 11 bases from J, the junction kept 7 bases outside the gene matches. Germline V gene lookup returns CDR1 DFQATT and CDR2 SNEGSKA (reference sequence). The CDR3 loop spans 11 amino acids. The CDR3 region has the DNA TGCAGTGCCATCCTAGCGGAGCAGCAGTTCTTC. Amino acids: CSAILAEQQFF.

This rearrangement joins TRBV10-3 to TRBJ2-1, with D possibly being TRBD1 (5 bases). CDR3 length equals 16 residues. Germline V gene data show CDR1 as ENHRY and CDR2 as SYGVKD. Trimming removed 2 bases at V and 5 bases at J, with 16 bases between. CDR3 coding DNA: TGTGCCATCAGTGAGGAACAGGCCCTAAGTAACAATGAGCAGTTCTTC. Its translation is CAISEEQALSNNEQFF.

V and J are TRBV13 and TRBJ2-4; weak D call: TRBD2 (6 bases). CDR1 and CDR2 (germline): PRHDT, FYEKMQ (reference sequence). The CDR3 spans 19 residues. V was shortened by 2 bases and J by 1 base, with 21 bases between the two germline ends. The CDR3 spells CASSLIVGVEGTAKNIQYF. CDR3 nucleotides: TGTGCCAGCAGCTTAATCGTCGGCGTGGAGGGAACGGCCAAAAACATTCAGTACTTC.

The J gene is TRBJ2-2, the V gene TRBV10-1, with 7 positions matching TRBD2. V gave up 3 bases and J gave up 0 bases; unmatched junction bases: 4. Germline lookup yields CDR1 WNHNN and CDR2 SYGVQD (reference sequence). The length of the CDR3 is 16 residues. In nucleotides, the CDR3 is TGCGCCAGCAGTGATCTAGCGGTATCGAACACCGGGGAGCTGTTTTTT. Translation: CASSDLAVSNTGELFF.

This sequence joins TRBV18 and TRBJ2-7; TRBD2 aligns across 8 bases. Trimming removed 1 base from V and 5 bases from J; junction bases left unmatched: 7. CDR3 length equals 15 residues. Germline V gene sequence: CDR1 KGHSH, CDR2 LQKENI. The CDR3 sequence is CASSPQSGRWNEQYF. As DNA, the CDR3 is TGTGCCAGCTCACCACAGAGCGGGAGATGGAACGAGCAGTACTTC.

This clone was counted only a few times. The genes are TRBV19 and TRBJ2-5; possible D gene TRBD2, 6 bases. Trimming cost V 3 bases and J 1 base, with 15 bases left between them. Germline values: CDR1 LNHDA, CDR2 SQIVND (reference sequence). The CDR3 contains 16 residues. The CDR3 bases are TGTGCCAGTAGTATTTCGACGGGGACTGCCCAAGAGACCCAGTACTTC. Translated, it gives CASSISTGTAQETQYF.

This chain connects TRBV30 to TRBJ2-7, with D maybe TRBD2 (6 bases). The CDR3 covers 14 residues. From germline, CDR1 is GTSNPN and CDR2 SVGIG (reference sequence). Trimming removed 3 bases at V and 2 bases at J, with 14 bases between. The DNA for the CDR3 is TGTGCCTGGAGCGGGAGTCGAACAGCCTACGAGCAGTACTTC. Amino acid sequence: CAWSGSRTAYEQYF. The complete variable domain, with remaining parts taken from reference TRBV30 and TRBJ2-7, reads SQTIHQWPATLVQPVGSPLSLECTVEGTSNPNLYWYRQAAGRGLQLLFYSVGIGQISSEVPQNLSASRPQDRQFILSSKKLLLSDSGFYLCAWSGSRTAYEQYFGPGTRLTVT.

Comment on this clone: This may stem from a read error, because a much larger clone lies one nucleotide away. CDR3 protein: CASSLYHEQFF. Here the CDR3 DNA reads TGTGCCAGCAGCTTATACCATGAGCAGTTCTTC. The chain links TRBV11-2 to TRBJ2-1; D ambiguous. The CDR3 totals 11 residues. V lost 2 bases and J 8 bases, leaving 4 bases between the germline ends. Germline CDR1 SGHAT, CDR2 FQNNGV.